This entry describes one T cell receptor beta chain. The PCR had 60 Vbeta and 13 Jbeta primers. TCRdb's copy holds only in-frame clones and misses some; the assay was immunoSEQ multiplex PCR. The sample has over 80,000 clones. At the time of sampling, donors were nominally healthy, though unrecorded immune exposures were likely. The data are from a study of cytomegalovirus exposure and HLA in healthy donors. Study at large: For the approximately 360 genotyped donors, 80% to 90% fell within the Caucasian-associated ancestry cluster.

The CDR3 runs 13 residues. Trimming took off 4 bases at V and 2 bases at J, with 11 bases between the two ends. In germline, CDR1 is SQVTM, CDR2 ANQGSEA. The chain couples TRBV29-1 to TRBJ1-2, with D possibly matching TRBD1 (5 bases). The sequence derives from a girl aged 5 to 17 in good health and CMV-seropositive. The sample comprised PBMCs. DNA for the CDR3: TGCAGCGTTGTTACAGGCCAGAACTATGGCTACACCTTC. Residues: CSVVTGQNYGYTF. Drawing the rest from reference TRBV29-1 and TRBJ1-2, the complete variable domain is SAVISQKPSRDICQRGTSLTIQCQVDSQVTMMFWYRQQPGQSLTLIATANQGSEATYESGFVIDKFPISRPNLTFSTLTVSNMSPEDSSIYLCSVVTGQNYGYTFGSGTRLTVV.